This T cell receptor (beta chain) was recorded in a study of T cell responses to AZD1222 COVID-19 vaccine. Looked up from germline, CDR1 is SQVTM and CDR2 is ANQGSEA. The CDR3 runs 11 residues. V lost 3 bases, J lost 4 bases, and 7 bases lay in between. Measured with immunoSEQ multiplex PCR; TCRdb has only the in-frame clones, and not every one. Among approximately 200,000 clones listed, 94% were seen once. The receptor was derived from an adult in good health. The sequenced sample was peripheral blood, obtained on day 0 of AZD1222 vaccination. J is TRBJ2-7 and V is TRBV29-1; D gene uncertain. The CDR3 here is CSVDEQYEQYF. The CDR3 nucleotides read TGCAGCGTTGATGAACAGTACGAGCAGTACTTC.